A single sample is the source of the 17 T cell receptor beta chains below, sequenced in a study of blood T cell repertoires in COVID-19. Assay: immunoSEQ multiplex PCR; the TCRdb copy retains only in-frame clones and omits some. Of around 300,000 clones in the sample, approximately 91% were seen once. The source material was PBMCs or T cells enriched from blood (not recorded which). These receptors were taken from a woman aged 40 to 55 who had recovered from COVID-19.

This rearrangement joins TRBV9 to TRBJ2-5; TRBD2 agrees at 14 bases. The junction had 7 bases not matched to a gene; V was cut back by 4 bases and J by 2 bases. Germline lookup yields CDR1 SGDLS and CDR2 YYNGEE. This CDR3 is built from 17 residues. CDR3 nucleotides: TGTGCCAGCAGCTCGGGGGGACTAGCGGGGGCACAAGAGACCCAGTACTTC. Protein sequence: CASSSGGLAGAQETQYF.

J is TRBJ2-3 and V is TRBV19; 13 nucleotides line up with TRBD2. Germline-derived CDR1 and CDR2 are LNHDA and SQIVND (reference sequence). The CDR3 totals 16 residues. The trim removed 4 bases at V and 1 base at J, leaving 2 bases unmatched. The CDR3 reads CASSRTSGRGTDTQYF. As DNA, the CDR3 is TGTGCCAGTAGTAGGACTAGCGGGAGAGGCACAGATACGCAGTATTTT.

V gene TRBV7-2 combines with J gene TRBJ2-7; 8 bases are a match to TRBD2. J gave up 4 bases and V 4 bases, and 12 bases lay outside the gene matches. Germline assignment: CDR1 SGHTA and CDR2 FQGNSA. The CDR3 covers 16 residues. The CDR3 sequence is CASSSRRSGRGYEQYF. For the CDR3, the DNA is TGTGCCAGCAGCTCCCGTAGGAGCGGGAGAGGATACGAGCAGTACTTC. Drawing the rest from reference TRBV7-2 and TRBJ2-7, the complete variable domain is GAGVSQSPSNKVTEKGKDVELRCDPISGHTALYWYRQSLGQGLEFLIYFQGNSAPDKSGLPSDRFSAERTGGSVSTLTIQRTQQEDSAVYLCASSSRRSGRGYEQYFGPGTRLTVT.

The sample holds a few counts of this clone. This chain uses TRBV5-1 with TRBJ1-1; perhaps TRBD1 as D (5 bases). Trimming removed 3 bases at V and 2 bases at J, with 14 bases between. The germline gives CDR1 SGHRS, CDR2 YFSETQ. This CDR3 has 15 residues. The CDR3 region has the DNA TGCGCCAGCAGCTCGCTGGGGCAGGCTAACACTGAAGCTTTCTTT. Translation: CASSSLGQANTEAFF.

This sequence joins TRBV4-1 and TRBJ1-4, with D perhaps matching TRBD1 (6 bases). V was trimmed by 1 base and J by 3 bases, leaving 15 bases between them. Per germline, CDR1 MGHRA and CDR2 YSYEKL. There are 17 residues in the CDR3. The CDR3 DNA is TGCGCCAGCAGCCAAGTTATGGCAGGGGCCCCTAATGAAAAACTGTTTTTT. Translation gives CASSQVMAGAPNEKLFF.

The CDR3 coding sequence is TGTGCCAGCAGTTTATCCGGGACAGGATCTGGAAACACCATATATTTT. Protein: CASSLSGTGSGNTIYF. The V call is TRBV27, the J call TRBJ1-3; 8 nucleotides match TRBD1. The V gene end was trimmed by 0 bases and the J gene end by 1 base; junction bases not matched to a gene: 2. Germline CDR1 MNHEY, CDR2 SMNVEV (reference sequence). The CDR3 extends over 16 amino acids.

The J gene is TRBJ2-7, the V gene TRBV30; D unresolved. V lost 1 base, J lost 3 bases, and 10 bases lay in between. CDR3 size: 13 residues. Germline CDR1 reads GTSNPN; CDR2 reads SVGIG (reference sequence). The CDR3 region has the DNA TGTGCCTGGAGTGATAGTGTTAACTACGAGCAGTACTTC. Its translation is CAWSDSVNYEQYF.

The chain employs TRBV2 and TRBJ2-7, with D uncertain. Germline assignment: CDR1 SNHLY and CDR2 FYNNEI. The CDR3 runs to 14 residues. V lost 6 bases to trimming and J lost 2 bases, with 14 bases between them. This CDR3 is CASRGHRPPYEQYF. The DNA for the CDR3 is TGTGCCAGCAGGGGCCATAGGCCCCCCTACGAGCAGTACTTC. The full variable domain, its missing parts supplied by reference TRBV2 and TRBJ2-7, is EPEVTQTPSHQVTQMGQEVILRCVPISNHLYFYWYRQILGQKVEFLVSFYNNEISEKSEIFDDQFSVERPDGSNFTLKIRSTKLEDSAMYFCASRGHRPPYEQYFGPGTRLTVT.

J is TRBJ2-6 and V is TRBV5-4; 8 bases map to TRBD1. V shed 6 bases and J 2 bases; nucleotides not matched to a gene: 7. The CDR3 has 16 amino acids. Germline loops: CDR1 SGHNT, CDR2 YYREEE (reference sequence). The CDR3 sequence is CASMRGQAAGANVLTF. The CDR3 DNA reads as TGTGCCAGCATGAGGGGACAGGCCGCTGGGGCCAACGTCCTGACTTTC.

The chain is built from TRBV7-2 and TRBJ2-1; 11 bases map to TRBD2. This CDR3 region has 16 residues. The trim removed 0 bases at V and 5 bases at J, leaving 3 bases unmatched. The V gene's germline CDR1 is SGHTA and CDR2 FQGNSA. DNA of the CDR3: TGTGCCAGCAGCTTAGCGGGGACTAGCGGCGACAATGAGCAGTTCTTC. Residues: CASSLAGTSGDNEQFF.

V gene TRBV3-1 (or the pseudogene TRBV3-2) combines with J gene TRBJ1-3; weak D call: TRBD1 (6 bases). Deletions cut 3 bases from V and 4 bases from J, with 19 bases between. Germline CDR1 and CDR2: LGHDT and YNNKEL (reference sequence). The CDR3 covers 17 residues. The CDR3 nucleotides read TGTGCCAGCAGCCAGAATATAAACAGGGCTTTCGGAAACACCATATATTTT. Protein sequence: CASSQNINRAFGNTIYF.

The V gene is TRBV9, the J gene TRBJ2-5; TRBD1 matches 9 bases. V trimming: 4 bases; J trimming: 2 bases; junction bases outside the gene matches: 9. The CDR3 totals 16 residues. The germline CDR1 and CDR2 sequences are SGDLS and YYNGEE. The CDR3, as DNA: TGTGCCAGCAGCCCCGGGACAGGGAGGGGGCAAGAGACCCAGTACTTC. Translating it yields CASSPGTGRGQETQYF.

This clone is a singleton in its sample. V is TRBV3-1 (or the pseudogene TRBV3-2) and J is TRBJ2-5; 12 bases line up with TRBD2. V trimming: 4 bases; J trimming: 4 bases; junction bases outside the gene matches: 7. The CDR3 is made up of 16 amino acids. Germline CDR1 LGHDT, CDR2 YNNKEL (reference sequence). Written as DNA, the CDR3 is TGTGCCAGCAGCCCTCGACTAGCGGGAGTTACAGAGACCCAGTACTTC. Encoded protein: CASSPRLAGVTETQYF.

V and J are TRBV19 and TRBJ2-2, with TRBD1 matching 7 bases. CDR1 and CDR2 from the germline V gene are LNHDA and SQIVND (reference sequence). The CDR3 is made up of 17 amino acids. The ends lost 7 bases at V and 0 bases at J; junction bases unmatched: 11. The CDR3 spells CASKLPRQGTNTGELFF. The CDR3 DNA reads as TGTGCCAGTAAGCTTCCGAGACAGGGAACGAACACCGGGGAGCTGTTTTTT.

This clone appeared a few times. The chain has TRBV27 and TRBJ1-2; TRBD1 matches 7 bases. Germline V gives CDR1 MNHEY, CDR2 SMNVEV (reference sequence). Trimming at V came to 6 bases and at J to 0 bases, leaving 25 bases not matched to a gene. The CDR3 spans 21 residues. CDR3 loop: CASSQRGPTGPSGEANYGYTF. The CDR3 coding sequence is TGTGCCAGCAGCCAGAGAGGACCGACAGGGCCTTCGGGTGAAGCTAACTATGGCTACACCTTC.

This clone was counted between two and nine times. CDR3 in DNA: TGTGCCAGCAGTAGCGTAGCGGCAGGCGGGTCCGGGGAGCTGTTTTTT. Translated, it gives CASSSVAAGGSGELFF. The V call is TRBV7-3, the J call TRBJ2-2, with D tentatively TRBD2 (6 bases). V was shortened by 6 bases and J by 6 bases, with 20 bases between the two germline ends. Germline CDR1 reads SGHTA; CDR2 reads FQGTGA. This CDR3 is 16 amino acids long.

The V and J genes are TRBV2 and TRBJ1-5, with a tentative D call TRBD1 (6 bases). The CDR3 is 15 residues long. Germline CDR1 reads SNHLY; CDR2 reads FYNNEI. The V end lost 4 bases, the J end lost 1 base, and 11 bases lay between the germline ends. Written as DNA, the CDR3 is TGTGCCAGCAGTGTACAGGGTCAAAGCAATCAGCCCCAGCATTTT. This sequence encodes CASSVQGQSNQPQHF.